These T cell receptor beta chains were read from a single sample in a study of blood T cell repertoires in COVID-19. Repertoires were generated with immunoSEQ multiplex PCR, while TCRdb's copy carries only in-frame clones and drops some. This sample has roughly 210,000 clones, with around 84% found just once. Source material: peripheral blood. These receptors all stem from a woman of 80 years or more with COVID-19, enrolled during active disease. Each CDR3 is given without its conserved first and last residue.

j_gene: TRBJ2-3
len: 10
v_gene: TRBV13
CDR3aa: ASSHQLDTQY

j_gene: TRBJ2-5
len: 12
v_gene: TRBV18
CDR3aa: ASSPPEAGETQY

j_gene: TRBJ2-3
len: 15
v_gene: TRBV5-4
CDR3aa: ASSPGGGLSSTDTQY

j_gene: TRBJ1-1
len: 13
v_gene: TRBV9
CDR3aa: ASSVTGLVFTEAF

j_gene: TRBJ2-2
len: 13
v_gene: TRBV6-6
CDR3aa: ASSQRQGEAGELF

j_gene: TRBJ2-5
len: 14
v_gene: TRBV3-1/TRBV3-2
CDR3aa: ASSFRTSGSRETQY

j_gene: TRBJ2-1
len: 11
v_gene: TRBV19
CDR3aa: ASSQQGSDEQF

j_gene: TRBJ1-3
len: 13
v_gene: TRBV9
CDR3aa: ASSVGGGRINTIY

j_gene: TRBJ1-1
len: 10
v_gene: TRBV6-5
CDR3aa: ASSRGQGEAF

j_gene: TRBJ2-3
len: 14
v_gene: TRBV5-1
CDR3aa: ASNIMPGGSTDTQY

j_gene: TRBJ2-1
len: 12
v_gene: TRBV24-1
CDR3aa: ATSDFTGSNEQF

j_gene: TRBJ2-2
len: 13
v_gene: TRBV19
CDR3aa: ASSRTSLDTGELF

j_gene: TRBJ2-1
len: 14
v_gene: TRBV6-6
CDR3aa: ASSSVMTSGEGGQF

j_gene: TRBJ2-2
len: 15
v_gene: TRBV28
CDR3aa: ASSLRGLRMNTGELF

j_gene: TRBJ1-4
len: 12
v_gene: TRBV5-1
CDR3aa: ASSLRGSNEKLF

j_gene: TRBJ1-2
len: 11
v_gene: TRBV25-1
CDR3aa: ASSGQGAGGYT

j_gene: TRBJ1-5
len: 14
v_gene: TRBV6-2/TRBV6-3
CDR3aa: ASSYAWTYSNQPQH

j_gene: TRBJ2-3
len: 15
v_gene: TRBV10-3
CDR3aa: AISGRAETGSADTQY

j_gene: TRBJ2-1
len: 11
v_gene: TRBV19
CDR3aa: ASSMRRDNEQF

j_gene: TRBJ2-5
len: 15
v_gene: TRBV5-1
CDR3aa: ASSQFGSGEYQETQY

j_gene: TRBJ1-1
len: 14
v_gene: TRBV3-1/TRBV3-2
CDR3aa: ASSPARTGGYTEAF

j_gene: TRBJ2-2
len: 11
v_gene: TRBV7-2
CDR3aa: ASSLQGTGELF

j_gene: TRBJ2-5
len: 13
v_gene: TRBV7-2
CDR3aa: ASSREAGGGETQY

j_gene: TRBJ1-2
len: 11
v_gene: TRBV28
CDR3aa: ASSPRVDYGYT

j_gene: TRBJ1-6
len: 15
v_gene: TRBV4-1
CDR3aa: ASSRSDRSSYNSPLH

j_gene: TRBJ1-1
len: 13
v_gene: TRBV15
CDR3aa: ATSSSGQMNTEAF

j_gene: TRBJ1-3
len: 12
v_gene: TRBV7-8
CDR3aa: ASSTDRGPYTIY

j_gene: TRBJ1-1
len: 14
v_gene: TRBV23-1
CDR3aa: ASSLLSFLMNTEAF